This TCR beta chain was captured by sequencing in a study of shared T cell receptors in the human thymus. The assay was immunoSEQ multiplex PCR, and TCRdb's table has in-frame clones only and misses some. The sample yields about 500,000 clones, more than 75% seen once. The germline V gene encodes CDR1 SNHLY and CDR2 FYNNEI. Germline trimming cut 0 bases from V and 4 bases from J; bases unmatched to any gene: 9. The CDR3 length is 17 residues. This sample also appeared in a second study, on human thymus T cells. That study adds: Samples came from healthy Finnish infants during open corrective cardiac surgery. Thymic material originated from resections removed in the course of corrective heart surgery. V and J genes seemed to be used with bias in thymic and blood repertoires. There were highly overlapping thymic repertoires among unrelated individuals, as related research reported.

The rearrangement links TRBV2 to TRBJ2-1; TRBD2 matches 7 bases. The TCR comes from a boy under three years old with a congenital heart defect. The sequencing sample was made of thymocytes. CDR3 in amino acids: CASSEALHPSGYNEQFF. CDR3 in DNA: TGTGCCAGCAGTGAAGCGCTTCATCCTAGCGGATACAATGAGCAGTTCTTC.